This T cell receptor (beta chain) was recorded in a study of CD8+CD57+ T cells in acquired aplastic anemia. Across the whole study: The sorted CD4+ and CD8+ cells yielded an average approximately 3.2 ug of DNA. Where healthy donors were concerned, CD4+ cells averaged around 9.9 million reads.

TCR beta VDJ and CDR3 were profiled, and genomic DNA was the template. A single record per CDR3 protein comes from TCRdb applying MiXCR to the reads. Of roughly 200,000 distinct CDR3 sequences listed, over 60% are singletons. Points on this clonotype: Its antigen is as yet unknown.

Germline trimming cut 2 bases from V and 2 bases from J; bases unmatched to any gene: 7. This CDR3 region has 16 residues. Germline loops: CDR1 LNHDA, CDR2 SQIVND (reference sequence). Findings of the study overall: Patients and controls shared roughly 30 CD8+ CDR3 sequences, which appeared highly expressed in patients and within their immunodominant clones.

The sequenced sample consisted of sorted CD4+, CD8+, or CD8+CD57+ T cells (not recorded which) from PBMCs. The TCR comes from a human donor in good health. The chain joins TRBV19 to TRBJ1-1, with 8 bases lining up with TRBD1. The CDR3 sequence: CASSIKTGALNTEAFF. The CDR3 DNA reads TGTGCCAGTAGTATAAAGACAGGGGCGCTCAACACTGAAGCTTTCTTT.